The 10 T cell receptor beta chains presented below share a single source sample, sequenced in a study of post-analysis software for immune sequencing data. General observations from the study: Controls showed lower frequencies than patients for five or six TRBV segments, and TRBV5-6, TRBV5-1 and TRBV20-1 were among these.

Prepared libraries of TCR beta cDNA carried unique molecular identifiers. Each CDR3 protein is one row after TCRdb ran MiXCR on the PCR reads. The sample records fewer than 850,000 distinct CDR3 sequences, about half being singletons. Antigen specificity for these receptors is unknown. The source material was blood. These receptors all come from a girl between 10 and 17 years old with multiple sclerosis.

Only a few counts were recorded for this clonotype. The rearrangement joins TRBV4-2 to TRBJ2-4; D remains ambiguous. Trimming cost V 0 bases and J 0 bases, with 9 bases left between them. The CDR3 spans 16 residues. From germline, CDR1 is LGHNA and CDR2 YNFKEQ. CDR3 in amino acids: CASSQEGFLAKNIQYF. The CDR3 DNA reads TGTGCCAGCAGCCAAGAAGGCTTCCTAGCCAAAAACATTCAGTACTTC.

This clonotype was recorded a few times. The V call is TRBV20-1, the J call TRBJ2-5, with TRBD2 matching over 7 bases. This CDR3 is built from 13 residues. The V and J ends lost 6 bases and 3 bases, in that order; junction bases with no gene match: 7. Germline CDR1 DFQATT, CDR2 SNEGSKA (reference sequence). The CDR3 loop reads CSARLAGKETQYF. In nucleotides, the CDR3 is TGCAGTGCACGACTAGCTGGAAAAGAGACCCAGTACTTC.

This clonotype has only a few counts. The chain employs TRBV29-1 and TRBJ1-1, with a possible D match to TRBD1 (6 bases). V lost 7 bases, J lost 11 bases, and 23 bases lay in between. This CDR3 is 13 amino acids long. The germline gives CDR1 SQVTM, CDR2 ANQGSEA. In DNA, the CDR3 is TGCAGCGGAACTCGGGCTGGACAGCCGTCTGCTTTCTTT. It encodes CSGTRAGQPSAFF. The full variable domain, its missing parts supplied by reference TRBV29-1 and TRBJ1-1, is SAVISQKPSRDICQRGTSLTIQCQVDSQVTMMFWYRQQPGQSLTLIATANQGSEATYESGFVIDKFPISRPNLTFSTLTVSNMSPEDSSIYLCSGTRAGQPSAFFGQGTRLTVV.

This chain joins TRBV28 and TRBJ1-1; D may be TRBD1 (6 bases). CDR3 length equals 16 residues. Per germline, CDR1 MDHEN and CDR2 SYDVKM. V was cut by 3 bases and J by 0 bases, with 14 bases left in between. CDR3 sequence reads: CASSLETGWLNTEAFF. In nucleotides, the CDR3 is TGTGCCAGCAGTTTGGAAACAGGGTGGCTGAACACTGAAGCTTTCTTT.

Notes on this clonotype: Sequence at one end of the junction differs from germline and may be a read error. The CDR3 protein is CAGSRGQGGQPQHF. For the CDR3, the DNA is TGTGCCGGCAGTCGGGGACAGGGTGGGCAGCCCCAGCATTTT. V gene TRBV12-3 or TRBV12-4 combines with J gene TRBJ1-5; 9 bases agree with TRBD1. This CDR3 spans 14 amino acids.

This clonotype was seen more than once but under ten times. The chain has TRBV9 and TRBJ2-7; D not certain. Germline lookup yields CDR1 SGDLS and CDR2 YYNGEE. The CDR3 loop spans 13 amino acids. V gave up 4 bases and J gave up 3 bases, with 11 bases separating them. DNA of the CDR3: TGTGCCAGCAGCCGCGGCATAAGCTACGAGCAGTACTTC. Translated, it gives CASSRGISYEQYF.

This chain connects TRBV29-1 to TRBJ2-1; 11 bases line up with TRBD2. Germline CDR1 and CDR2: SQVTM and ANQGSEA. The CDR3 extends over 14 amino acids. Trimming cost V 4 bases and J 7 bases; bases outside gene matches: 6. The chain's CDR3 is CSVGTSGGRNEQFF. Here the CDR3 DNA reads TGCAGCGTTGGAACTAGCGGGGGCCGGAATGAGCAGTTCTTC.

V gene TRBV12-3 or TRBV12-4 combines with J gene TRBJ2-7; 9 bases are a match to TRBD1. V was clipped by 0 bases and J by 2 bases; unmatched bases: 2. This CDR3 contains 15 residues. The CDR3 loop is CASSLAGTGTYEQYF. The CDR3 nucleotides read TGTGCCAGCAGTTTAGCCGGGACAGGGACCTACGAGCAGTACTTC.

This chain uses TRBV5-1 with TRBJ2-7, with D possibly matching TRBD1 (7 bases). V was pared by 2 bases and J by 6 bases, with 15 bases between. This CDR3 is built from 14 residues. Germline CDR1 is SGHRS and CDR2 is YFSETQ. The CDR3, as DNA: TGCGCCAGCAGCTTCTCGGAGGGGGCTCGCGAGCAGTACTTC. Protein product: CASSFSEGAREQYF.

The CDR3 nucleotides read TGCAGTGTTAGCTCAGTGTTAGGAGACTCCTACGAGCAGTACTTC. Protein product: CSVSSVLGDSYEQYF. The chain joins TRBV20-1 to TRBJ2-7; no definite D call. Trimming removed 7 bases at V and 0 bases at J, with 19 bases between. Germline assignment: CDR1 DFQATT and CDR2 SNEGSKA (reference sequence). CDR3 length: 15 amino acids.